Presented here are 25 T cell receptor beta chains from one specimen sequenced in a study of blood T cell dynamics during melanoma immunotherapy (dated by TCRdb to between 2020 and 2021). The time point label for this specimen denotes: week 3, after first cycle of checkpoint inhibitor. Libraries came from the immunoSEQ multiplex PCR assay. What TCRdb holds here is the immuneACCESS table cut down to in-frame rearrangements. Part of the clones is not present; checked against another copy, under half of the missing clones reflect an unresolved V gene, and the others are unexplained. This sample gives under 900 clones in total; about 65% of them show up just once. The ten most abundant clones make up 27% of the sample. This material consisted of central memory CD8+ T cells from blood, taken from a patient treated with checkpoint blockade. These receptors were collected from a human donor with melanoma.

The CDR3 reads CASSEMAGTGYEQYF. DNA of the CDR3: TGTGCCAGCAGTGAAATGGCCGGGACAGGGTACGAGCAGTACTTC. This chain uses TRBV6-9 with TRBJ2-7, with 9 bases matching TRBD1. Germline V gene data show CDR1 as MNHGY and CDR2 as SVAAGI. The CDR3 runs to 15 residues. Trimming cost V 5 bases and J 4 bases; bases outside gene matches: 9.

The J gene is TRBJ2-2, the V gene TRBV7-2; no definite D call. The CDR3 is made up of 18 amino acids. From germline, CDR1 is SGHTA and CDR2 FQGNSA. V was cut by 4 bases and J by 0 bases, with 18 bases left in between. The CDR3 DNA reads TGTGCCAGCAGCTCAACTCCCGCTACGGCAGCGAACACCGGGGAGCTGTTTTTT. Translated: CASSSTPATAANTGELFF. The full variable domain, rest sourced from reference TRBV7-2 and TRBJ2-2, is GAGVSQSPSNKVTEKGKDVELRCDPISGHTALYWYRQSLGQGLEFLIYFQGNSAPDKSGLPSDRFSAERTGGSVSTLTIQRTQQEDSAVYLCASSSTPATAANTGELFFGEGSRLTVL.

The rearrangement joins TRBV21-1 to TRBJ2-3; the table names TRBD2, a call not compared with the DNA. TRBV21-1 is a pseudogene. The CDR3 loop spans 15 amino acids. The DNA for the CDR3 is TGTGCCAGCAGCCCCGCGGGGGCTAGCACAGATACGCAGTATTTT. Translated: CASSPAGASTDTQYF.

This chain connects TRBV4-1 to TRBJ1-5, with D possibly matching TRBD1 (5 bases). The V end was cut by 1 base, the J end by 3 bases, with 13 bases between. CDR1 is MGHRA and CDR2 is YSYEKL in the germline V gene. CDR3 length equals 16 residues. DNA for the CDR3: TGCGCCAGCAGCCAAGGCCCCCCAGGGAACAATCAGCCCCAGCATTTT. Its protein is CASSQGPPGNNQPQHF.

The chain recombines TRBV15 with TRBJ2-5, with 7 bases fitting TRBD2. The J call is doubtful: the DNA matches TRBJ2-7 better. CDR1 LNHNV and CDR2 YYDKDF come from the germline V gene (reference sequence). This CDR3 has 14 amino acids. The CDR3 reads CATSSGRGGYEQYF. The CDR3 nucleotides read TGTGCCACCAGCAGCGGACGCGGGGGCTACGAGCAGTACTTC.

This chain uses TRBV4-1 with TRBJ1-2; 7 bases align to TRBD1. Germline CDR1 is MGHRA and CDR2 is YSYEKL. The CDR3 spans 16 residues. J was trimmed by 3 bases and V by 0 bases; bases with no gene match: 7. The CDR3 nucleotides read TGCGCCAGCAGCCAAGAAGGGGGACAGCGCTACTATGGCTACACCTTC. Amino acid sequence: CASSQEGGQRYYGYTF.

V and J are TRBV5-1 and TRBJ2-7; 9 bases are shared with TRBD2. The trim removed 4 bases at V and 4 bases at J, leaving 6 bases unmatched. Germline V CDR1 and CDR2: SGHRS, YFSETQ. The CDR3 totals 14 residues. The CDR3 loop is CASSPLREGYEQYF. In DNA, the CDR3 is TGCGCCAGCAGCCCCCTGCGGGAGGGGTACGAGCAGTACTTC. Drawing the rest from reference TRBV5-1 and TRBJ2-7, the complete variable domain is KAGVTQTPRYLIKTRGQQVTLSCSPISGHRSVSWYQQTPGQGLQFLFEYFSETQRNKGNFPGRFSGRQFSNSRSEMNVSTLELGDSALYLCASSPLREGYEQYFGPGTRLTVT.

This clone was counted only a few times. The genes are TRBV28 and TRBJ1-1; 7 positions agree with TRBD1. Per the germline V gene, CDR1 is MDHEN and CDR2 is SYDVKM. J lost 3 bases, V lost 6 bases, and 7 bases had no gene match. The CDR3 has 14 residues. Here the CDR3 reads CASRPRGEDTEAFF. The CDR3 nucleotides are TGTGCCAGCAGGCCCAGGGGGGAGGACACTGAAGCTTTCTTT.

A few counts support this clone. This chain uses TRBV9 with TRBJ2-1, with D perhaps TRBD2 (6 bases). Germline V gives CDR1 SGDLS, CDR2 YYNGEE. The CDR3 has 14 residues. With 0 bases removed from V and 6 bases from J, the gap between germline ends came to 10 bases. CDR3 DNA sequence: TGTGCCAGCAGCGTAGCCGGGACTTTCAATGAGCAGTTCTTC. It yields the protein CASSVAGTFNEQFF. The variable domain in full, with the rest retrieved from reference TRBV9 and TRBJ2-1, is DSGVTQTPKHLITATGQRVTLRCSPRSGDLSVYWYQQSLDQGLQFLIQYYNGEERAKGNILERFSAQQFPDLHSELNLSSLELGDSALYFCASSVAGTFNEQFFGPGTRLTVL.

The chain recombines TRBV6-1 with TRBJ2-5; a weak D match, TRBD2 (6 bases). The DNA end favors TRBJ2-7, so the J call may be wrong. Germline V gene data show CDR1 as MNHNS and CDR2 as SASEGT. The CDR3 is 13 amino acids. CDR3 residues: CASSAGRLYEQYF. In DNA form, the CDR3 reads TGTGCCAGCAGTGCCGGGAGACTCTACGAGCAGTACTTC.

The chain combines TRBV4-1 with TRBJ2-2; 9 bases align to TRBD2. The length of the CDR3 is 15 residues. The junction had 2 bases not matched to a gene; V was cut back by 1 base and J by 5 bases. The germline CDR1 and CDR2 sequences are MGHRA and YSYEKL. The CDR3 sequence is CASSQVAGVTGELFF. The CDR3 DNA sequence: TGCGCCAGCAGCCAAGTAGCGGGAGTGACCGGGGAGCTGTTTTTT.

The genes are TRBV19 and TRBJ2-1; D possibly corresponds to TRBD2 (6 bases). This CDR3 has 16 residues. Per the germline V gene, CDR1 is LNHDA and CDR2 is SQIVND (reference sequence). Trimming stripped 2 bases from V and 5 bases from J, with 16 bases between. The CDR3 reads CASSITPGSMNNEQFF. The CDR3 DNA reads TGTGCCAGTAGTATAACGCCCGGGAGTATGAACAATGAGCAGTTCTTC.

In its sample, this clone was seen a few times. The V call is TRBV15, the J call TRBJ1-1; maybe TRBD1 (5 bases). Germline CDR1 reads LNHNV; CDR2 reads YYDKDF (reference sequence). The V and J ends lost 5 bases and 5 bases respectively, with 15 bases between them. CDR3 size: 14 residues. CDR3 sequence: CATSGRQTGTEAFF. The CDR3 DNA reads TGTGCCACCAGCGGCAGACAGACGGGGACTGAAGCTTTCTTT.

This chain connects TRBV7-6 to TRBJ2-7, with 9 bases fitting TRBD2. Unmatched junction bases numbered 3, after V lost 1 base and J lost 2 bases. Germline CDR1 reads SGHVS; CDR2 reads FNYEAQ. CDR3 length: 15 amino acids. CDR3 coding DNA: TGTGCCAGCAGCTTAGATGCTAGCGGGGCCTACGAGCAGTACTTC. Translation gives CASSLDASGAYEQYF.

V is TRBV11-2 and J is TRBJ1-5; TRBD1 might be the D (5 bases). V was trimmed by 5 bases and J by 3 bases, leaving 17 bases between them. The CDR3 covers 16 residues. Germline assignment: CDR1 SGHAT and CDR2 FQNNGV. CDR3: CASSLVGGGSNQPQHF. For the CDR3, the DNA is TGTGCCAGCAGCCTAGTCGGGGGAGGGTCCAATCAGCCCCAGCATTTT.

The chain joins TRBV7-2 to TRBJ1-1; D uncertain. The CDR3 has 15 amino acids. The V end was cut by 5 bases, the J end by 1 base, with 14 bases between. Germline CDR1 reads SGHTA; CDR2 reads FQGNSA. The DNA for the CDR3 is TGTGCCAGCAGCCAAGAAAAAACTCCGAACACTGAAGCTTTCTTT. Its translation: CASSQEKTPNTEAFF. The variable domain in full, with the rest retrieved from reference TRBV7-2 and TRBJ1-1, is GAGVSQSPSNKVTEKGKDVELRCDPISGHTALYWYRQSLGQGLEFLIYFQGNSAPDKSGLPSDRFSAERTGGSVSTLTIQRTQQEDSAVYLCASSQEKTPNTEAFFGQGTRLTVV.

In its sample, this clone was seen a few times. Other DNA sequences in this sample translate to the same CDR3. The V call is TRBV9, the J call TRBJ2-3, with 8 bases that match TRBD2. The CDR3 loop spans 15 amino acids. Germline CDR1 and CDR2: SGDLS and YYNGEE. The V segment lost 0 bases and the J segment 4 bases; nucleotides outside the gene matches: 4. The CDR3, as DNA: TGTGCCAGCAGCGTAGCGGGAGGGAGCGCAGATACGCAGTATTTT. Translated: CASSVAGGSADTQYF.

This chain uses TRBV11-2 with TRBJ2-5, with TRBD1 identical over 8 bases. The CDR3 contains 15 residues. Germline V gene data show CDR1 as SGHAT and CDR2 as FQNNGV. V gave up 3 bases and J gave up 1 base; unmatched junction bases: 4. CDR3 region: CASSFRDRFQETQYF. DNA for the CDR3: TGTGCCAGCAGCTTCCGGGACAGGTTCCAAGAGACCCAGTACTTC.

V and J are TRBV4-2 and TRBJ2-7, with D possibly being TRBD1 or TRBD2 (5 bases each). V lost 0 bases and J lost 0, with 9 bases in between. CDR1 and CDR2 from the germline V gene are LGHNA and YNFKEQ. CDR3 size: 15 residues. CDR3 sequence reads: CASSQDRGPSYEQYF. The CDR3 nucleotides read TGTGCCAGCAGCCAAGATCGGGGACCCTCCTACGAGCAGTACTTC.

There are a few counts of this clone. The rearrangement links TRBV4-1 to TRBJ2-4; tentatively, D is TRBD2 (6 bases). Deletions cut 5 bases from V and 7 bases from J, with 18 bases between. The CDR3 runs 15 residues. From germline, CDR1 is MGHRA and CDR2 YSYEKL. CDR3 coding DNA: TGCGCCAGCAGCTCGCGGTCCCGGGAGAGGAACATTCAGTACTTC. This translates into CASSSRSRERNIQYF.

The CDR3 is CASSLVRDSNQPQHF. The CDR3 coding sequence is TGCGCCAGCAGCTTAGTGAGAGATAGCAATCAGCCCCAGCATTTT. The genes are TRBV4-3 and TRBJ1-5, with D hard to call. The CDR3 covers 15 residues. The germline V gene has CDR1 LGHNA and CDR2 YSLEER. The germline V and J ends were trimmed by 5 bases and 0 bases, with 11 bases remaining between them.

V usage is TRBV6-1 and J usage is TRBJ2-1; 8 positions match TRBD1. V shed 0 bases, J shed 7 bases, and the junction held 5 bases outside the gene matches. The CDR3 is 15 residues long. Germline assignment: CDR1 MNHNS and CDR2 SASEGT. The CDR3 DNA reads as TGTGCCAGCAGTGAAGCGCGAACAGGGGGGAATGAGCAGTTCTTC. This encodes CASSEARTGGNEQFF.

The CDR3 sequence: CASSQRGGRGEQFF. For the CDR3, the DNA is TGCGCCAGCAGCCAAAGGGGAGGGAGGGGTGAGCAGTTCTTC. The chain combines TRBV4-1 with TRBJ2-1; TRBD2 agrees at 7 bases. V dropped 2 bases and J dropped 9; count of bases not matched to a gene: 7. The CDR3 is 14 residues long. Germline V gene data show CDR1 as MGHRA and CDR2 as YSYEKL.

The chain employs TRBV9 and TRBJ2-3; possibly TRBD1 for D (7 bases). This CDR3 has 15 residues. Trimming pared 3 bases from V and 0 bases from J, leaving 11 bases between. Germline loops: CDR1 SGDLS, CDR2 YYNGEE. CDR3 sequence reads: CASSGSGGSTDTQYF. The CDR3 DNA reads as TGTGCCAGCAGCGGGTCAGGGGGGAGCACAGATACGCAGTATTTT.

This chain joins TRBV5-6 and TRBJ1-5; TRBD1 might be the D (6 bases). The germline V gene encodes CDR1 SGHDT and CDR2 YYEEEE. V lost 3 bases and J 0 bases, leaving 10 bases between the germline ends. This CDR3 is built from 15 residues. CDR3 sequence reads: CASSSAGHSNQPQHF. For the CDR3, the DNA is TGTGCCAGCAGCTCTGCGGGACATAGCAATCAGCCCCAGCATTTT.